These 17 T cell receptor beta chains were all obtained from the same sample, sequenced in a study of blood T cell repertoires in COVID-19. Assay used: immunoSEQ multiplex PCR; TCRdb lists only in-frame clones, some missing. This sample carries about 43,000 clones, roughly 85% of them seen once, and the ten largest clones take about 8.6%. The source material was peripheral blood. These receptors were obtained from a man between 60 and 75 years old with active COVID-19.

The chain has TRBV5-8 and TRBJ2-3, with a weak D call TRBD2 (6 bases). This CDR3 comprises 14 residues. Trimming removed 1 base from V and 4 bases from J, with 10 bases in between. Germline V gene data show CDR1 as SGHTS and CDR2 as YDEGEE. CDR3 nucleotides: TGTGCCAGCAGCTTGTACGGGAGTGCAGATACGCAGTATTTT. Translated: CASSLYGSADTQYF.

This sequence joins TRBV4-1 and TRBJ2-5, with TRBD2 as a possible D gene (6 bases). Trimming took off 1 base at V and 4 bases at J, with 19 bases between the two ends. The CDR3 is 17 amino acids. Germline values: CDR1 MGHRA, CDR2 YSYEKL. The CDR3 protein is CASSQGGSGDSAETQYF. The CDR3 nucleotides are TGCGCCAGCAGCCAAGGGGGTAGCGGTGATAGCGCAGAGACCCAGTACTTC.

CDR3 region: CASSVRAGGPGDTQYF. The CDR3 nucleotides are TGTGCCAGCAGCGTAAGGGCGGGAGGGCCCGGAGATACGCAGTATTTT. V is TRBV9 and J is TRBJ2-3; the match to TRBD2 covers 9 bases. The germline CDR1 and CDR2 sequences are SGDLS and YYNGEE. The CDR3 consists of 16 residues. With V trimmed by 1 base and J by 5 bases, 8 bases remained unmatched.

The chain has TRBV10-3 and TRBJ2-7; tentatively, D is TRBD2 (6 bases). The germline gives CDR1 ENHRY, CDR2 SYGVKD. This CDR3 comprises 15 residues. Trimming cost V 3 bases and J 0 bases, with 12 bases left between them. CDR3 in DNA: TGTGCCATCAGTGAATTCGGGAGTACCTCCTACGAGCAGTACTTC. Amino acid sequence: CAISEFGSTSYEQYF.

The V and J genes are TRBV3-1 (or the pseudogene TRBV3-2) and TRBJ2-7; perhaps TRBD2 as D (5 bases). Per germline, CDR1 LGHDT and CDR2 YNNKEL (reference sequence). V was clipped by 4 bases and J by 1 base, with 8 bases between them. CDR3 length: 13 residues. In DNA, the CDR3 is TGTGCCAGCAGCCGAGCGGCTTCCTACGAGCAGTACTTC. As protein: CASSRAASYEQYF.

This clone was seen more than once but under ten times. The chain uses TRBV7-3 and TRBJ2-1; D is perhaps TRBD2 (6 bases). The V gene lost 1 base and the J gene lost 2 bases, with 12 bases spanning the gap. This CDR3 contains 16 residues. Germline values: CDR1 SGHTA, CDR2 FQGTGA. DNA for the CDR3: TGTGCCAGCAGCTTAAGTTCCGGGAGTGCCTACAATGAGCAGTTCTTC. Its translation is CASSLSSGSAYNEQFF.

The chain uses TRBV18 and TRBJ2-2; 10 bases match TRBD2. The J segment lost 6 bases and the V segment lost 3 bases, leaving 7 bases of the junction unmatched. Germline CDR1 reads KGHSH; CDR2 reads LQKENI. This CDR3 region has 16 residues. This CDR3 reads CASSPRLAGAAGELFF. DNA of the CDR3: TGTGCCAGCTCACCTCGGCTAGCGGGAGCCGCCGGGGAGCTGTTTTTT.

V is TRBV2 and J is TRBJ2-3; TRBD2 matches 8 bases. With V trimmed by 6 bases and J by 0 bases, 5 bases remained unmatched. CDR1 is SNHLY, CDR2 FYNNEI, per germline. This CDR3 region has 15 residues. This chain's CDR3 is CASSTQRGSTDTQYF. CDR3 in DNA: TGTGCCAGCAGCACTCAGCGGGGGAGCACAGATACGCAGTATTTT.

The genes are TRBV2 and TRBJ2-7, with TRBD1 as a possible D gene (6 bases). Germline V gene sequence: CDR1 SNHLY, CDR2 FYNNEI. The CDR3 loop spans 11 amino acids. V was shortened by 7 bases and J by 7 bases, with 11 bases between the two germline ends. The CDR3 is CASTRGREQYF. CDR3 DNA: TGTGCCAGCACCAGGGGCCGGGAGCAGTACTTC.

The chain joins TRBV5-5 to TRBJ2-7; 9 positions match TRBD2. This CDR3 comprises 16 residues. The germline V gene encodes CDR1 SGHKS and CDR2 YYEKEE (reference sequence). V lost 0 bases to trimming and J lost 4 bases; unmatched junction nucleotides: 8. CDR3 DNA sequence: TGTGCCAGCAGCTTGGACGCTAGCGGGGCGCGGTACGAGCAGTACTTC. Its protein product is CASSLDASGARYEQYF.

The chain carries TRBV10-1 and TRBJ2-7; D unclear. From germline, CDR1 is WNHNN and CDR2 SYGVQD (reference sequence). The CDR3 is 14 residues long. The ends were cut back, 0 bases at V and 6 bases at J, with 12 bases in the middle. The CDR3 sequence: CASSESQVLSEQYF. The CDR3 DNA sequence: TGCGCCAGCAGTGAGTCGCAGGTTCTGAGCGAGCAGTACTTC.

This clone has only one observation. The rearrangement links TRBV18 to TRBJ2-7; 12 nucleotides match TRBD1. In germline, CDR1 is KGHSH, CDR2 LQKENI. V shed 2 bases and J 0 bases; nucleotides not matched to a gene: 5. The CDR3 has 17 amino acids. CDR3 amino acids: CASSPGTGGFSSYEQYF. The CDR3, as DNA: TGTGCCAGCTCACCAGGGACAGGGGGCTTTAGCTCCTACGAGCAGTACTTC.

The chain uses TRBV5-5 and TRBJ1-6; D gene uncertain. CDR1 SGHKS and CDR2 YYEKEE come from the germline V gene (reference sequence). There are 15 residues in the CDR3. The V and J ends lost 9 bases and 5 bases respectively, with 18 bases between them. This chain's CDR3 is CATSSVTGNNSPLHF. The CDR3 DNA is TGTGCCACCTCTTCTGTGACGGGTAATAATTCACCCCTCCACTTT.

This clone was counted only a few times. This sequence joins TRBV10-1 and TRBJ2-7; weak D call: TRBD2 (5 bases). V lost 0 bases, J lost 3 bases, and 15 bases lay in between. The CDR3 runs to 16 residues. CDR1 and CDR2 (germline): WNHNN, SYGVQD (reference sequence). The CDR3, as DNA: TGCGCCAGCAGTGAGTCCGGGAAGCGATTCTACTACGAGCAGTACTTC. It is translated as CASSESGKRFYYEQYF.

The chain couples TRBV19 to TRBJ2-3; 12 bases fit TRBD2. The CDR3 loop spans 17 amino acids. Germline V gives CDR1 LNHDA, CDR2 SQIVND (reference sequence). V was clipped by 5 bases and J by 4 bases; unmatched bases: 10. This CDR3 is CASSPRTSGEASDTQYF. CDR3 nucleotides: TGTGCCAGTAGTCCCCGGACTAGCGGGGAAGCTTCAGATACGCAGTATTTT.

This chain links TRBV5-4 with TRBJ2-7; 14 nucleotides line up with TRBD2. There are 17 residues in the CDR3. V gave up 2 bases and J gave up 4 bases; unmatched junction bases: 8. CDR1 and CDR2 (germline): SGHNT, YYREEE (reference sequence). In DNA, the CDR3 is TGTGCCAGCAGCTTCGGGACTAGCGGGAGATTGGTGTACGAGCAGTACTTC. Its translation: CASSFGTSGRLVYEQYF.

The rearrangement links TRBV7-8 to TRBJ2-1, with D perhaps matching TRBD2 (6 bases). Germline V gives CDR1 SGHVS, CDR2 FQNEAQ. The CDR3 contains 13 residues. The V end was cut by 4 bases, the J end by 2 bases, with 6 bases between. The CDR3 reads CASSWGAYNEQFF. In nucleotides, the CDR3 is TGTGCCAGCAGCTGGGGGGCCTACAATGAGCAGTTCTTC.